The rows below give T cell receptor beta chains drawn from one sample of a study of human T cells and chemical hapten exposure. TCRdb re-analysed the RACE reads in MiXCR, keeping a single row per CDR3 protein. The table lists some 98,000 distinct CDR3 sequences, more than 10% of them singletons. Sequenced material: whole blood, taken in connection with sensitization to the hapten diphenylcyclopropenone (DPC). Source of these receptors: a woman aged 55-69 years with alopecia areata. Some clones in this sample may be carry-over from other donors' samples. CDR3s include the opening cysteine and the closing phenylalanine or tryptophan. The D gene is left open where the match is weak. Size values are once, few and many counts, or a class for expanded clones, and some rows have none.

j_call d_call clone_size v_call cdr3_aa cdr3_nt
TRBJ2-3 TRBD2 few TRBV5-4 CASSGGLAFGDTQYF TGTGCCAGCAGCGGGGGACTAGCGTTCGGGGATACGCAGTATTTT
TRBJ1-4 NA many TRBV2 CASRLQGSGEKLFF TGTGCCAGCAGGCTTCAGGGGTCGGGGGAAAAACTGTTTTTT
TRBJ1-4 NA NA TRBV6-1 CASSPGRGATNEKLFF TGTGCCAGCAGTCCCGGGAGGGGGGCAACTAATGAAAAACTGTTTTTT
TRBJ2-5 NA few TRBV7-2 CASSSQGSQETQYF TGTGCCAGCAGCTCCCAAGGGTCCCAAGAGACCCAGTACTTC
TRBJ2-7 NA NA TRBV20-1 CSARPGGDRERYYEQYF TGCAGTGCTCGCCCGGGAGGGGACAGGGAAAGGTACTACGAGCAGTACTTC
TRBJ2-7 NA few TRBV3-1 CASSQAQREEYF TGTGCCAGCAGCCAAGCCCAGCGTGAGGAGTACTTC
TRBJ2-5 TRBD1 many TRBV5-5 CASSPGQIFQETQYF TGTGCCAGCAGCCCGGGACAGATTTTTCAAGAGACCCAGTACTTC
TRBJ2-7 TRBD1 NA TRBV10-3 CAISSTGASYEQYF TGTGCCATTTCGAGTACAGGGGCCTCCTACGAGCAGTACTTC
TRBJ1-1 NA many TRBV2 CASSEVGGRGNTEAFF TGTGCCAGCAGTGAAGTCGGGGGGCGCGGGAACACTGAAGCTTTCTTT
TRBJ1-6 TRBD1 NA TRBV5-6 CASSYSPGQEFYNSPLHF TGTGCCAGCAGCTACTCTCCGGGACAGGAATTCTATAATTCACCCCTCCACTTT
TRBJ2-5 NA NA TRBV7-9 CASSVNERETQYF TGTGCCAGCAGCGTCAATGAGAGGGAGACCCAGTACTTC
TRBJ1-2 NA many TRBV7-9 CASSLENYGYTF TGTGCCAGCAGCTTAGAGAACTATGGCTACACCTTC
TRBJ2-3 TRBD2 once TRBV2 CASSALAGGTDTQYF TGTGCCAGCAGCGCTCTAGCGGGGGGCACAGATACGCAGTATTTT
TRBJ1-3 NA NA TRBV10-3 CAISGDPGNTIYF TGTGCCATCAGTGGCGACCCTGGAAACACCATATATTTT
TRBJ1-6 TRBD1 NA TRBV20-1 CSARVDRGRPLHF TGCAGTGCTAGAGTGGACAGGGGAAGACCCCTCCACTTT
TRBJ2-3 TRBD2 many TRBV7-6 CASSLFGGGAFSTDTQYF TGTGCCAGCAGCTTATTTGGCGGGGGGGCCTTCAGCACAGATACGCAGTATTTT
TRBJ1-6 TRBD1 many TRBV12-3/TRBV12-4 CASTRQGPNSPLHF TGTGCCAGCACTCGACAGGGACCTAATTCACCCCTCCACTTT
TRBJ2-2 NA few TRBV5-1 CASSLGASGELFF TGCGCCAGCAGCTTGGGGGCCTCCGGGGAGCTGTTTTTT
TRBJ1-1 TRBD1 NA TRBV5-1 CASSRWSGGNTEAFF TGCGCCAGCAGTCGCTGGTCAGGGGGTAACACTGAAGCTTTCTTT
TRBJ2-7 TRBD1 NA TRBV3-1 CASSQPGQVNEQYF TGTGCCAGCAGCCAACCGGGACAGGTAAACGAGCAGTACTTC
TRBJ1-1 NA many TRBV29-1 CSARDGGRTEAFF TGCAGCGCCCGTGATGGGGGCCGGACTGAAGCTTTCTTT
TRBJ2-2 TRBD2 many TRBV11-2 CASSQGHGGGLDTGELFF TGTGCCAGCAGCCAGGGCCATGGCGGGGGGTTGGACACCGGGGAGCTGTTTTTT
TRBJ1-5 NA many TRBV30 CAWSYPPRGQPQHF TGTGCCTGGAGTTACCCCCCCAGGGGTCAGCCCCAGCATTTT
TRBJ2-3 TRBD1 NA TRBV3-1 CASSQVQGAGWDTQYF TGTGCCAGCAGCCAAGTACAGGGGGCTGGGTGGGATACGCAGTATTTT
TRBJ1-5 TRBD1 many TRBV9 CASSQTGNSNQPQHF TGTGCCAGCAGCCAGACAGGGAATAGCAATCAGCCCCAGCATTTT
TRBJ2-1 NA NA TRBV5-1 CASSFPSNEQFF TGCGCCAGCAGCTTCCCCTCCAATGAGCAGTTCTTC
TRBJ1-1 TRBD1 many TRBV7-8 CASSSGGGLTTEAFF TGTGCCAGCAGCTCAGGGGGGGGGCTTACCACTGAAGCTTTCTTT
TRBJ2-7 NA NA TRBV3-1 CASSQPGEMNEQYF TGTGCCAGCAGCCAACCGGGAGAAATGAACGAGCAGTACTTC
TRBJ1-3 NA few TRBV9 CASGRTGNTIYF TGTGCCAGCGGACGCACTGGAAACACCATATATTTT